Described below is a single T cell receptor beta chain sequence and its context. Reverse transcription used about 0.45 to 1 ug RNA and random hexamers. Each CDR3 protein gets one entry after TCRdb re-called the immunoSEQ multiplex PCR reads with MiXCR. Of under 200,000 distinct CDR3 sequences in the sample, around 94% were seen once. The CDR3 sequence is 15 residues long. Deletions cut 2 bases from V and 4 bases from J, with 12 bases between. Germline-derived CDR1 and CDR2 are MNHEY and SVGAGI. The data belong to a study of CD8 T cells in Susac syndrome. The sequence was obtained from a human donor in good health. The chain recombines TRBV6-5 with TRBJ2-1; possibly TRBD1 for D (5 bases). The sample was CD4+ T cells from PBMCs. The chain's CDR3 is CASSYEAGFYNEQFF. DNA for the CDR3: TGTGCCAGCAGTTACGAGGCAGGGTTTTACAATGAGCAGTTCTTC.